Sequencing of this TCR beta chain was carried out in a study of cytotoxic CD8 clonotypes in ibrutinib-treated CLL. Overall study context: Outcomes included 24 partial and 2 complete responses; after median 68 months, approximately 15 stayed remitted and approximately 12 progressed.

Notes on the study in general: A difference in sampling times existed between sustained-remission and progressing patients. Public clonotypes showed up rarely, and on treatment they shrank or held steady.

V shed 3 bases and J shed 8 bases, with 14 bases lying between them. The CDR3 is 14 amino acids. CDR1 SGHRS and CDR2 YFSETQ come from the germline V gene. The planned depth of sequencing spanned 1 in 200,000 to 1 in 1 million T cells. Clones were sequenced by immunoSEQ multiplex PCR, and TCRdb holds only the in-frame ones, with some missing. This sample carries tens of thousands of clones, about 47% of them seen once, and the ten largest clones take approximately 17%. Of note for this clone: The antigen is undetermined.

This clonotype was obtained from a human donor with chronic lymphocytic leukemia. The chain is built from TRBV5-1 and TRBJ1-4, with TRBD1 as a possible D gene (5 bases). This material consisted of PBMCs, taken before ibrutinib treatment. The chain's CDR3 is CASSWDGRKEKLFF. The CDR3 region has the DNA TGCGCCAGCAGCTGGGACGGTAGGAAGGAAAAACTGTTTTTT.